This TCR beta chain was recovered during a study of T cell changes during pregnancy in multiple sclerosis. CDR3 length: 15 amino acids. The germline CDR1 and CDR2 sequences are LNHDA and SQIVND (reference sequence). The junction had 12 bases not matched to a gene; V was cut back by 7 bases and J by 6 bases. This table comes from immunoSEQ multiplex PCR, and its TCRdb copy is limited to in-frame clones, with some not included. Of around 34,000 clones listed, roughly 90% are singletons. The sequence came from a female donor with multiple sclerosis, enrolled in a pregnancy study. The input for sequencing was CD8+ T cells from peripheral blood mononuclear cells, taken after pregnancy. The V call is TRBV19, the J call TRBJ1-1, with 9 positions matching TRBD1. CDR3 sequence reads: CASMPGQGVGAEAFF. CDR3 DNA sequence: TGTGCCAGTATGCCGGGACAGGGCGTTGGCGCTGAAGCTTTCTTT.